Detailed here is one T cell receptor (beta chain). This record belongs to a study of blood T cell repertoires in COVID-19. Study as a whole: The cDNA or gDNA used as material had been derived from T cells, B-cell-depleted T cells, or PBMCs.

The V gene's germline CDR1 is SNHLY and CDR2 FYNNEI. V shed 2 bases, J shed 6 bases, and the junction held 15 bases outside the gene matches. CDR3 length: 18 residues. TCRdb keeps only in-frame clones here, not all; method: immunoSEQ multiplex PCR. Of approximately 110,000 clones in the sample, around 86% were seen once. The genes are TRBV2 and TRBJ2-3; 9 bases are a match to TRBD2. Sequences were obtained from peripheral blood. The origin of this receptor is a man aged 80 or over with acute or convalescent COVID-19. This CDR3 is CASSEPVVSAGGPDTQYF. The CDR3 DNA reads as TGTGCCAGCAGTGAACCGGTAGTTTCGGCGGGGGGGCCCGATACGCAGTATTTT.